The source of this TCR beta chain is a study of CD8 T cells in ankylosing spondylitis. As the method for making TCR beta libraries, quantitative 5'-RACE with molecular barcodes was used. Each CDR3 protein gets one entry after TCRdb re-called the 5' RACE reads with MiXCR. The sample shows about 240,000 distinct CDR3 sequences, less than 10% of them seen only once. The ends were cut back, 5 bases at V and 1 base at J, with 12 bases in the middle. The CDR3 is 14 amino acids. CDR1 and CDR2 (germline): SEHNR, FQNEAQ (reference sequence). Study-level points and caveats: In peripheral blood, disease-linked CD8+ clones occurred at relatively low frequencies. Matched ankylosing spondylitis synovial fluid reportedly showed significant enrichment of disease-linked clones. Previous work reported some of these motif variants in the synovial fluid and blood of reactive arthritis.

Comment on this clonotype: Its specificity is unknown. Likely a read error: the CDR3 ends without its conserved phenylalanine or tryptophan.

The sequenced material came from blood, either unsorted or a sorted T cell fraction (not recorded which). The TCR comes from a male donor with ankylosing spondylitis or in good health (not recorded which). The chain links TRBV7-9 to TRBJ2-7; D unclear. The CDR3 DNA is TGTGCCAGCAGCCCCGACGGACCTTCCTACGAGCAGTACTAC. It is translated as CASSPDGPSYEQYY.